This is a list of T cell receptor beta chains from one sample in a study of blood T cell repertoires in COVID-19. The table came from immunoSEQ multiplex PCR; TCRdb's copy has only in-frame clones and leaves some out. The table lists more than 85,000 clones, about four fifths of them singletons. The sample taken for sequencing was peripheral blood. These receptors all stem from an elderly woman with acute or convalescent COVID-19. Both conserved end residues are part of each CDR3. D genes are given only for firm matches. A row's size may be missing; if present it is once, few, many or a size class.

J	V	length	D	size	DNA	CDR3
TRBJ2-2	TRBV10-3	14	TRBD1	once	TGTGCCATCAGTGGGACAGGGAAGACCGGGGAGCTGTTTTTT	CAISGTGKTGELFF
TRBJ1-1	TRBV2	14	.	.	TGTGCCAGCGGCGCCCAGGGAATAGGTACTGAAGCTTTCTTT	CASGAQGIGTEAFF
TRBJ2-3	TRBV4-3	18	.	.	TGCGCCAGCAGCCAAGATCCGGGTCCGATTAGCCATACAGATACGCAGTATTTT	CASSQDPGPISHTDTQYF
TRBJ2-3	TRBV27	18	TRBD2	.	TGTGCCAGCAGATTCCGCTCAACCAGCGGGAGGGCCACAGATACGCAGTATTTT	CASRFRSTSGRATDTQYF
TRBJ1-6	TRBV7-9	14	.	once	TGTGCCAGCAGCTTAGCGGGCGGGGATTCACCCCTCCACTTT	CASSLAGGDSPLHF
TRBJ2-7	TRBV19	15	TRBD1	.	TGTGCCAGTAGTCGGACAGGGGGCGCAACCTACGAGCAGTACTTC	CASSRTGGATYEQYF
TRBJ1-2	TRBV18	14	.	.	TGTGCCAGCTCACCACCCGGGGGGGGCTATGGCTACACCTTC	CASSPPGGGYGYTF
TRBJ2-1	TRBV2	16	TRBD2	once	TGTGCCAGCAGTGAAGGGACTAGCGGGAGGGCCGGTGAGCAGTTCTTC	CASSEGTSGRAGEQFF
TRBJ2-2	TRBV9	17	TRBD2	.	TGTGCCAGCAGCGGGGGGACTAGCGGGAGGGTCCCCGGGGAGCTGTTTTTT	CASSGGTSGRVPGELFF
TRBJ2-3	TRBV29-1	13	TRBD2	.	TGCAGCGTTGAAGATAGCGGGACAAATACGCAGTATTTT	CSVEDSGTNTQYF
TRBJ2-1	TRBV10-1	15	.	many	TGCGCCAGCAGTGATGGAGGGGTGGGTTTCAATGAGCAGTTCTTC	CASSDGGVGFNEQFF
TRBJ2-2	TRBV2	14	TRBD1	once	TGTGCCAGCAGTGACCAGGGGGCCGGCGGGGAGCTGTTTTTT	CASSDQGAGGELFF
TRBJ2-1	TRBV5-1	12	.	.	TGCGCCAGCAGCTCTGTCTACAATGAGCAGTTCTTC	CASSSVYNEQFF
TRBJ2-1	TRBV9	16	TRBD2	.	TGTGCCAGCGGAGACCGATCTAGCGGAAATTACAATGAGCAGTTCTTC	CASGDRSSGNYNEQFF
TRBJ1-1	TRBV20-1	15	.	.	TGCAGTGCTAGTATAATCCGAGGCTTGAACACTGAAGCTTTCTTT	CSASIIRGLNTEAFF
TRBJ2-7	TRBV10-1	15	.	.	TGCGCCAGCAGTGAGCGCGGCCACCCGTCCTACGAGCAGTACTTC	CASSERGHPSYEQYF
TRBJ1-3	TRBV5-5	14	.	.	TGTGCCAGCAGCTCCGGTGGGGGCGGAAACACCATATATTTT	CASSSGGGGNTIYF
TRBJ2-1	TRBV10-1	13	.	few	TGCGCCAGCAGTGAGGAACTTCAGGATGAGCAGTTCTTC	CASSEELQDEQFF
TRBJ2-3	TRBV27	20	TRBD2	.	TGTGCCAGCAGTTTGGAACTTCCGGGACTAGCGGGAGTGAGCACAGATACGCAGTATTTT	CASSLELPGLAGVSTDTQYF
TRBJ2-2	TRBV7-8	16	.	few	TGTGCCAGCAGCTTACTAGCGTACTCGAACACCGGGGAGCTGTTTTTT	CASSLLAYSNTGELFF
TRBJ2-1	TRBV5-6	14	TRBD2	.	TGTGCCAGCAGCGGACTAGCGGGAGTGGATGAGCAGTTCTTC	CASSGLAGVDEQFF
TRBJ2-7	TRBV28	11	.	.	TGTGCCAGCAGTTTTAAGCACGAGCAGTACTTC	CASSFKHEQYF
TRBJ2-2	TRBV14	18	.	.	TGTGCCAGCAGCCAAGATAGTCCCCCCGGGAGAGATATCGGGGAGCTGTTTTTT	CASSQDSPPGRDIGELFF
TRBJ2-5	TRBV29-1	12	.	.	TGCAGCGCTAATGAGGGGGGGGAGACCCAGTACTTC	CSANEGGETQYF
TRBJ2-1	TRBV5-4	13	TRBD2	.	TGTGCCAGCAGCAAGACTAGCGATGATGAGCAGTTCTTC	CASSKTSDDEQFF
TRBJ2-3	TRBV27	13	.	medium-sized	TGTGCCAGCAGTTATATCCCCGGAGATACGCAGTATTTT	CASSYIPGDTQYF
TRBJ2-3	TRBV24-1	15	TRBD2	.	TGTGCCACCAGTGATTCGAGCGGGAGCGGAGATACGCAGTATTTT	CATSDSSGSGDTQYF
TRBJ2-1	TRBV6-5	15	TRBD2	.	TGTGCCAGCCCGGGGAAGACTAGCGAAAACAATGAGCAGTTCTTC	CASPGKTSENNEQFF